The rows below give T cell receptor beta chains drawn from one sample of a study of blood T cell repertoires in COVID-19. The protocol was immunoSEQ multiplex PCR, while the TCRdb copy is restricted to in-frame clones and leaves out a portion. This table holds roughly 78,000 clones, around 80% found once. The sample comprised peripheral blood. The origin of the receptors is a man in his fifties with COVID-19, enrolled during active disease. Each CDR3 is given with its conserved first and last residue. A D gene is named only where the DNA matches it firmly. Size values are once, few and many counts, or a class for expanded clones, and some rows have none.

cdr3_aa: CASSAAGDANQPQHF; cdr3_nt: TGTGCCAGCAGTGCCGCGGGGGACGCCAATCAGCCCCAGCATTTT; v_call: TRBV6-2/TRBV6-3; d_call: -; j_call: TRBJ1-5; clone_size: medium-sized
cdr3_aa: CASTLTSGHVEQYF; cdr3_nt: TGTGCCAGCACCCTGACTAGCGGCCATGTGGAGCAGTACTTC; v_call: TRBV6-5; d_call: TRBD2; j_call: TRBJ2-7; clone_size: -
cdr3_aa: CASSSGQRGGYGYTF; cdr3_nt: TGTGCCAGCAGCTCCGGACAGAGGGGGGGATATGGCTACACCTTC; v_call: TRBV7-2; d_call: -; j_call: TRBJ1-2; clone_size: once
cdr3_aa: CATLRARSSYEQYF; cdr3_nt: TGTGCCACCTTGCGGGCGAGGAGCTCCTACGAGCAGTACTTC; v_call: TRBV28; d_call: -; j_call: TRBJ2-7; clone_size: -
cdr3_aa: CASSLGRTGGLGAQYF; cdr3_nt: TGTGCCAGCAGCTTGGGGCGGACAGGGGGCTTGGGTGCGCAGTATTTT; v_call: TRBV5-4; d_call: TRBD1; j_call: TRBJ2-3; clone_size: -
cdr3_aa: CASSFPAGGAFLDAEAFF; cdr3_nt: TGTGCCAGCAGTTTTCCGGCAGGGGGCGCTTTCTTAGACGCTGAAGCTTTCTTT; v_call: TRBV28; d_call: TRBD1; j_call: TRBJ1-1; clone_size: once
cdr3_aa: CAWSDARDWGNQPQHF; cdr3_nt: TGTGCCTGGAGTGATGCTCGGGACTGGGGAAATCAGCCCCAGCATTTT; v_call: TRBV30; d_call: -; j_call: TRBJ1-5; clone_size: -
cdr3_aa: CAGSSSSSRNTGELFF; cdr3_nt: TGTGCCGGTTCGTCTTCGTCTAGCAGGAACACCGGGGAGCTGTTTTTT; v_call: TRBV30; d_call: -; j_call: TRBJ2-2; clone_size: -
cdr3_aa: CASSFTASGRLASYNEQFF; cdr3_nt: TGCGCCAGCAGCTTTACGGCTAGCGGGAGATTGGCCTCCTACAATGAGCAGTTCTTC; v_call: TRBV5-1; d_call: TRBD2; j_call: TRBJ2-1; clone_size: -
cdr3_aa: CASSQDASGSPYNEQFF; cdr3_nt: TGTGCCAGCAGCCAGGATGCGAGCGGGAGTCCCTACAATGAGCAGTTCTTC; v_call: TRBV7-9; d_call: TRBD2; j_call: TRBJ2-1; clone_size: -
cdr3_aa: CASSLDGGSTDTQYF; cdr3_nt: TGTGCCAGCAGCTTAGATGGGGGGAGCACAGATACGCAGTATTTT; v_call: TRBV7-3; d_call: -; j_call: TRBJ2-3; clone_size: -
cdr3_aa: CASSRGPTGLHEQYF; cdr3_nt: TGCGCCAGCAGTCGAGGTCCGACAGGACTCCACGAGCAGTACTTC; v_call: TRBV10-1; d_call: -; j_call: TRBJ2-7; clone_size: -
cdr3_aa: CASSVTDSRTDTQYF; cdr3_nt: TGTGCCAGCAGCGTTACAGATTCGCGCACAGATACGCAGTATTTT; v_call: TRBV9; d_call: -; j_call: TRBJ2-3; clone_size: -
cdr3_aa: CASSLGNAGNTIYF; cdr3_nt: TGTGCCAGCAGTCTAGGCAACGCGGGAAACACCATATATTTT; v_call: TRBV7-9; d_call: -; j_call: TRBJ1-3; clone_size: -
cdr3_aa: CASSQEGVLRASGELFF; cdr3_nt: TGCGCCAGCAGCCAAGAAGGGGTCCTCCGGGCTTCCGGGGAGCTGTTTTTT; v_call: TRBV4-1; d_call: -; j_call: TRBJ2-2; clone_size: -
cdr3_aa: CATSRTSREYLYF; cdr3_nt: TGTGCCACCAGCAGAACTTCCCGGGAGTACTTGTACTTC; v_call: TRBV15; d_call: -; j_call: TRBJ2-7; clone_size: -
cdr3_aa: CASSLRGQGALNTEAFF; cdr3_nt: TGTGCCAGTAGTCTCCGGGGACAGGGGGCTTTGAACACTGAAGCTTTCTTT; v_call: TRBV19; d_call: TRBD1; j_call: TRBJ1-1; clone_size: few